Given below is one TCR beta chain in context. These data belong to a study of blood T cell repertoires in COVID-19. Measured with immunoSEQ multiplex PCR; TCRdb has only the in-frame clones, and not every one. The top ten clones hold 15% to 20% of a sample with tens of thousands of clones, 82% of them seen once. The receptor was derived from an elderly man with active COVID-19. Sequences were obtained from peripheral blood.

CDR3 in amino acids: CASRDRSQETQYF. Written as DNA, the CDR3 is TGTGCCAGTCGGGACAGAAGCCAAGAGACCCAGTACTTC. The chain combines TRBV6-5 with TRBJ2-5; 7 bases align to TRBD1. J was trimmed by 1 base and V by 9 bases; bases with no gene match: 5. The CDR3 is made up of 13 amino acids. Per the germline V gene, CDR1 is MNHEY and CDR2 is SVGAGI.